One sample yielded the 11 T cell receptor beta chains listed below, sequenced in a study of cytomegalovirus exposure and HLA in healthy donors. The PCR contained 60 Vbeta and 13 Jbeta primers. The method was immunoSEQ multiplex PCR; TCRdb's version includes in-frame clones alone and lacks a portion of them. The data show about 160,000 clones, about 83% seen once. Sequenced sample: PBMCs. The receptors derive from a woman aged 25-40 years in good health and CMV-seronegative.

This chain connects TRBV2 to TRBJ2-5, with 7 bases fitting TRBD1. The tail of the sequence fits TRBJ2-7 better, so the J call may be wrong. The CDR3 is 13 amino acids. Germline lookup yields CDR1 SNHLY and CDR2 FYNNEI. The CDR3 coding sequence is TGTGCCAGCAGTGAGGGGACAGTCTACGAGCAGTACTTC. The encoded protein is CASSEGTVYEQYF.

The chain joins TRBV9 to TRBJ2-5; TRBD1 might be the D (6 bases). The CDR3 covers 14 residues. Trimming took off 0 bases at V and 9 bases at J, with 15 bases between the two ends. Germline V gives CDR1 SGDLS, CDR2 YYNGEE. The DNA for the CDR3 is TGTGCCAGCAGCGTAGAAGGGGGTCTAGTGGCCCAGTACTTC. It specifies CASSVEGGLVAQYF.

This sequence joins TRBV21-1 and TRBJ2-1; no DNA check was done on the table's D call, TRBD1. TRBV21-1 is a pseudogene. CDR3 length equals 14 residues. The CDR3 protein is CASSKTGGNDEQFF. The CDR3 DNA reads TGTGCCAGCAGCAAGACAGGGGGGAATGATGAGCAGTTCTTC.

The chain uses TRBV7-6 and TRBJ2-7, with 9 bases that match TRBD2. Germline values: CDR1 SGHVS, CDR2 FNYEAQ. The V segment lost 0 bases and the J segment 6 bases; nucleotides outside the gene matches: 15. The CDR3 sequence is 18 residues long. CDR3 coding DNA: TGTGCCAGCAGCTTAGCGCTTGCGGGAGGGCCTATCCGGGGCGAGCAGTACTTC. This encodes CASSLALAGGPIRGEQYF.

This chain joins TRBV29-1 and TRBJ2-3, with TRBD2 identical over 7 bases. The CDR3 has 13 residues. V lost 7 bases and J lost 1; bases outside the gene matches: 5. Germline V lookup: CDR1 SQVTM, CDR2 ANQGSEA. CDR3 in amino acids: CSESGGGTDTQYF. The DNA for the CDR3 is TGCAGCGAATCTGGGGGGGGCACAGATACGCAGTATTTT.

This clone was counted many times. The CDR3 bases are TGCGCCAGCAGTGAGGCCGGACTAGCGGGAGGCTCCTACAATGAGCAGTTCTTC. It yields the protein CASSEAGLAGGSYNEQFF. The rearrangement joins TRBV10-2 to TRBJ2-1, with 14 bases lining up with TRBD2. Unmatched junction bases numbered 3, after V lost 2 bases and J lost 0 bases. The CDR3 has 18 residues. The germline CDR1 and CDR2 sequences are WSHSY and SAAADI.

The chain employs TRBV9 and TRBJ2-7, with D unresolved. CDR3 length: 14 residues. Trimming removed 1 base from V and 2 bases from J, with 10 bases in between. In germline, CDR1 is SGDLS, CDR2 YYNGEE. As DNA, the CDR3 is TGTGCCAGCAGCGTATACCCAACAACCTACGAGCAGTACTTC. It yields the protein CASSVYPTTYEQYF.

The gene calls are TRBV9 and TRBJ1-4; D remains ambiguous. Deletions cut 0 bases from V and 10 bases from J, with 16 bases between. Germline V gene sequence: CDR1 SGDLS, CDR2 YYNGEE. The CDR3 runs to 15 residues. The CDR3 nucleotides are TGTGCCAGCAGCGTAGGAGATCGGGGAGTGGGAAAACTGTTTTTT. Translating it yields CASSVGDRGVGKLFF.

This clone was seen more than once but under ten times. This same CDR3 is encoded by further DNA sequences in the sample. In DNA, the CDR3 is TGCGCCAGCAGCCAAGAAACAGGATTGAACACTGAAGCTTTCTTT. Amino acid sequence: CASSQETGLNTEAFF. The chain is built from TRBV4-3 and TRBJ1-1, with a weak D call TRBD1 (5 bases). V lost 0 bases, J lost 0 bases, and 8 bases lay in between. This CDR3 comprises 15 residues. The germline V gene has CDR1 LGHNA and CDR2 YSLEER.

J is TRBJ2-5 and V is TRBV5-1, with D possibly matching TRBD1 (6 bases). The V gene lost 7 bases and the J gene lost 2 bases, with 21 bases spanning the gap. Germline CDR1 SGHRS, CDR2 YFSETQ. The CDR3 runs to 16 residues. CDR3 DNA: TGCGCCAGCCAGACAGGCGCCGGATCCTCACAAGAGACCCAGTACTTC. Protein product: CASQTGAGSSQETQYF.

V and J are TRBV29-1 and TRBJ2-5; D unresolved. The J call could be wrong; TRBJ2-7 is a better fit for the DNA end. This CDR3 has 15 residues. CDR1 is SQVTM and CDR2 is ANQGSEA in the germline V gene. The chain's CDR3 is CSVEDLETIRYEQYF. In nucleotides, the CDR3 is TGCAGCGTTGAAGATCTCGAGACAATCCGCTACGAGCAGTACTTC.